This passage covers 14 T cell receptor beta chains from one sample sequenced in a study of cytomegalovirus exposure and HLA in healthy donors. The PCR ran on 60 Vbeta and 13 Jbeta primers. Assay: immunoSEQ multiplex PCR; the TCRdb copy retains only in-frame clones and omits some. Of some 130,000 clones in the sample, 79% were seen once. Sequencing was performed on PBMCs. These receptors were obtained from a man aged 35 to 55 in good health and CMV-seropositive.

The chain has TRBV10-3 and TRBJ2-7; D perhaps matches TRBD2 (6 bases). The CDR3 has 15 amino acids. Germline V gives CDR1 ENHRY, CDR2 SYGVKD. V dropped 7 bases and J dropped 3 bases, with 19 bases sitting between them. CDR3 nucleotides: TGTGCCATCACGTCCGGTTTGGCGGGAATCTACGAGCAGTACTTC. Protein: CAITSGLAGIYEQYF.

The V and J genes are TRBV6-5 and TRBJ1-5; D might be TRBD1 (5 bases). Trimming left V 6 bases short and J 1 base short, with 10 bases between. This CDR3 has 14 amino acids. Germline V gene sequence: CDR1 MNHEY, CDR2 SVGAGI. The CDR3 region is CASRGVQSNQPQHF. The CDR3 region has the DNA TGTGCCAGCAGAGGGGTTCAGAGCAATCAGCCCCAGCATTTT.

The chain employs TRBV2 and TRBJ2-1; 8 bases map to TRBD1. Germline V CDR1 and CDR2: SNHLY, FYNNEI. The CDR3 contains 14 residues. V was pared by 4 bases and J by 4 bases, with 3 bases of the junction left unmatched. The CDR3 DNA sequence: TGTGCCAGCAGTGGCGACAGGGGTTACAATGAGCAGTTCTTC. Its protein is CASSGDRGYNEQFF.

The genes are TRBV28 and TRBJ1-3; TRBD1 is a possible D gene (6 bases). Trimming shortened V by 2 bases and J by 0 bases, and 17 bases separated the two germline ends. The CDR3 consists of 18 residues. The germline CDR1 and CDR2 sequences are MDHEN and SYDVKM. The CDR3 nucleotides are TGTGCCAGCAGTTTAACAGGGTGGTCAGGGGTCTCTGGAAACACCATATATTTT. Protein sequence: CASSLTGWSGVSGNTIYF.

This clone showed up just a few times. V and J are TRBV7-9 and TRBJ2-5; D is uncertain. There are 12 residues in the CDR3. Deletions cut 6 bases from V and 2 bases from J, with 7 bases between. Germline assignment: CDR1 SEHNR and CDR2 FQNEAQ (reference sequence). CDR3 sequence (DNA): TGTGCCAGCAGAGAGCTTCAAGAGACCCAGTACTTC. Protein sequence: CASRELQETQYF. Supplemented by reference TRBV7-9 and TRBJ2-5, the full variable domain reads DTGVSQNPRHKITKRGQNVTFRCDPISEHNRLYWYRQTLGQGPEFLTYFQNEAQLEKSRLLSDRFSAERPKGSFSTLEIQRTEQGDSAMYLCASRELQETQYFGPGTRLLVL.

CDR3 region: CASSLTYEQYF. CDR3 in DNA: TGTGCCAGCAGTCTTACCTACGAGCAGTACTTC. The genes are TRBV6-5 and TRBJ2-7; no clear D. CDR3 length: 11 amino acids. CDR1 is MNHEY and CDR2 is SVGAGI in the germline V gene. Trimming left V 5 bases short and J 2 bases short, with 4 bases between.

The chain is built from TRBV6-1 and TRBJ1-1; 7 bases are shared with TRBD1. With V trimmed by 11 bases and J by 0 bases, 6 bases remained unmatched. CDR1 is MNHNS and CDR2 is SASEGT in the germline V gene. This CDR3 has 13 residues. CDR3 nucleotides: TGTGCCGGGGGACAGCTCTTGAACACTGAAGCTTTCTTT. Encoded protein: CAGGQLLNTEAFF.

The chain is built from TRBV19 and TRBJ2-2; TRBD2 agrees at 15 bases. Germline lookup yields CDR1 LNHDA and CDR2 SQIVND (reference sequence). Trimming at V came to 7 bases and at J to 0 bases, leaving 12 bases not matched to a gene. The CDR3 loop spans 20 amino acids. CDR3 amino acids: CASTGLAGGKPHANTGELFF. The CDR3 DNA is TGTGCCAGTACTGGACTAGCGGGAGGGAAACCCCACGCGAACACCGGGGAGCTGTTTTTT.

In nucleotides, the CDR3 is TGCAGCGCTAGGACAGATCCGAACACTGAAGCTTTCTTT. Translated: CSARTDPNTEAFF. The chain joins TRBV29-1 to TRBJ1-1, with D possibly being TRBD1 (6 bases). Trimming pared 7 bases from V and 1 base from J, leaving 13 bases between. Looked up from germline, CDR1 is SQVTM and CDR2 is ANQGSEA. This CDR3 comprises 13 residues.

The J gene is TRBJ2-3, the V gene TRBV7-6, with D uncertain. The V gene lost 0 bases and the J gene lost 4 bases, with 8 bases spanning the gap. This CDR3 has 14 residues. CDR1 and CDR2 from the germline V gene are SGHVS and FNYEAQ. CDR3 loop: CASSLAAGADTQYF. The CDR3 region has the DNA TGTGCCAGCAGCTTAGCGGCAGGCGCAGATACGCAGTATTTT.

V is TRBV7-2 and J is TRBJ1-2; 7 nucleotides line up with TRBD1. J was trimmed by 1 base and V by 5 bases; bases with no gene match: 10. The length of the CDR3 is 16 residues. CDR1 and CDR2 (germline): SGHTA, FQGNSA. CDR3 nucleotides: TGTGCCAGCAGCATTACCCGGGACAGCCTTAACTATGGCTACACCTTC. Residues: CASSITRDSLNYGYTF.

The V gene is TRBV5-1, the J gene TRBJ2-2; 7 bases are a match to TRBD1. The CDR3 has 15 residues. CDR1 and CDR2 from the germline V gene are SGHRS and YFSETQ. V gave up 5 bases and J gave up 4 bases; unmatched junction bases: 8. The CDR3: CASRPRQGGTGELFF. The DNA of the CDR3 is TGCGCCAGCAGACCCCGACAGGGTGGCACCGGGGAGCTGTTTTTT.

The chain has TRBV6-5 and TRBJ1-4; 7 bases map to TRBD1. The CDR3 is 15 amino acids. The J segment lost 4 bases and the V segment lost 2 bases, leaving 4 bases of the junction unmatched. Germline V gene data show CDR1 as MNHEY and CDR2 as SVGAGI. CDR3 region: CASSYNAGGNEKLFF. As DNA, the CDR3 is TGTGCCAGCAGTTACAATGCAGGGGGTAATGAAAAACTGTTTTTT.

This clone was seen only once. The chain joins TRBV29-1 to TRBJ2-7, with 10 bases fitting TRBD2. The junction had 6 bases not matched to a gene; V was cut back by 4 bases and J by 3 bases. Germline-derived CDR1 and CDR2 are SQVTM and ANQGSEA. There are 14 residues in the CDR3. The CDR3 loop reads CSVAGLADLYEQYF. In nucleotides, the CDR3 is TGCAGCGTTGCCGGACTAGCGGACCTCTACGAGCAGTACTTC.